This T cell receptor (beta chain) is drawn from a study of cytomegalovirus exposure and HLA in healthy donors. General observations from the study: CMV serostatus alone was available as immune exposure information.

The CDR3 extends over 20 amino acids. Looked up from germline, CDR1 is MDHEN and CDR2 is SYDVKM. PCR involved 60 Vbeta and 13 Jbeta primers. How the authors handled the data: A later analysis tallied 75 million to 80 million unique TCR beta chains, some 12 million of them shared. The assay was immunoSEQ multiplex PCR, and TCRdb's table has in-frame clones only and misses some. V, J and clone size were drawn from that table, and D and trimming were deduced from the DNA. Its clone listing holds approximately 110,000 clones. As to this clone: The antigen remains unidentified.

V gene TRBV28 combines with J gene TRBJ2-5, with 15 bases aligning to TRBD2. The DNA end lines up better with TRBJ2-7; the J call may be wrong. Sequencing was performed on PBMCs. The clonotype comes from a man between 18 and 29 years old in good health and CMV-seronegative. This CDR3 is CASSSRGWTSGRAGVYEQYF. CDR3 nucleotides: TGTGCCAGCAGTTCCCGAGGGTGGACTAGCGGGAGGGCCGGGGTCTACGAGCAGTACTTC.